Listed below are T cell receptor beta chains from one sample, sequenced in a study of OX40 agonist ivuxolimab in advanced cancers. Method: immunoSEQ multiplex PCR; TCRdb's copy keeps in-frame clones and lacks some. The sample lists tens of thousands of clones, around 83% occurring once. The sequenced sample was CD4+ or CD8+ T cells sorted from blood, obtained in a trial of the OX40 agonist ivuxolimab. Every receptor here comes from an adult with an advanced solid tumor such as melanoma, head and neck, liver or kidney cancer. The CDR3 runs from the conserved cysteine through the conserved F or W. The D gene is left open where the match is weak. Only some rows state a clone size, as once, few, many or a class for expanded clones.

d_call,clone_size,cdr3_length,v_call,j_call,cdr3_nt,cdr3_aa
-,-,13,TRBV7-9,TRBJ2-3,TGTGCCAGCAGCCAATTCCAAGCAGATACGCAGTATTTT,CASSQFQADTQYF
TRBD2,-,16,TRBV4-2,TRBJ2-1,TGTGCCAGCAGCCGGACCGGGACTAGCGGTTACAATGAGCAGTTCTTC,CASSRTGTSGYNEQFF
-,-,17,TRBV4-3,TRBJ2-3,TGCGCCAGCAGCCAAGATGCGGGACTCTCCCGAACAGATACGCAGTATTTT,CASSQDAGLSRTDTQYF
TRBD2,-,16,TRBV5-4,TRBJ2-1,TGTGCCAGCAGCTTGACTAGCGGGAGTACCTACAATGAGCAGTTCTTC,CASSLTSGSTYNEQFF
TRBD2,-,16,TRBV11-1,TRBJ2-3,TGTGCCAGCAGCCCTCAAGCGGGAGGGCGCTCAGATACGCAGTATTTT,CASSPQAGGRSDTQYF
TRBD1,once,14,TRBV5-1,TRBJ1-1,TGCGCCAGCAGCCCCTGGACAGGGGAGGCTGAAGCTTTCTTT,CASSPWTGEAEAFF
-,-,16,TRBV5-5,TRBJ2-2,TGTGCCAGCAGCTTGCGAACAGACGCCGGGCCCAGGGAGCTGTTTTTT,CASSLRTDAGPRELFF
-,-,14,TRBV9,TRBJ2-1,TGTGCCAGCAGCGAGTCGGGACTTTACAATGAGCAGTTCTTC,CASSESGLYNEQFF
-,-,14,TRBV11-2,TRBJ2-1,TGTGCCAGCAGCTTAGATCGGATAGCAAATGAGCAGTTCTTC,CASSLDRIANEQFF
TRBD2,-,16,TRBV6-5,TRBJ2-3,TGTGCCAGCAGTTACGACCTAGCGGGGGTCACAGATACGCAGTATTTT,CASSYDLAGVTDTQYF
-,-,14,TRBV2,TRBJ1-5,TGTGCCAGCAGTGAGGGAGGGGCGAGTCAGCCCCAGCATTTT,CASSEGGASQPQHF
TRBD2,-,17,TRBV4-2,TRBJ2-1,TGTGCCAGCAGCCAGGGTAAGGGACTAGCGGGAGTAAATGAGCAGTTCTTC,CASSQGKGLAGVNEQFF
-,-,12,TRBV19,TRBJ2-7,TGTGCCAGTAGTATTTCAGGCAGCGAGCAGTACTTC,CASSISGSEQYF
-,-,13,TRBV7-9,TRBJ2-1,TGTGCCAGCAGCCCAGCGAAGGGCGGTGAGCAGTTCTTC,CASSPAKGGEQFF
TRBD2,-,15,TRBV7-2,TRBJ2-2,TGTGCCAGCAGCTACCATAGCGGGGTCGCCGGGGAGCTGTTTTTT,CASSYHSGVAGELFF
-,-,13,TRBV18,TRBJ2-3,TGTGCCAGCTCACCACTGGGGACAGATACGCAGTATTTT,CASSPLGTDTQYF
-,-,13,TRBV18,TRBJ2-1,TGTGCCAGCTCACCGGTCGGAGAATCTGAGCAGTTCTTC,CASSPVGESEQFF
-,-,14,TRBV10-3,TRBJ1-3,TGTGCCATCAGTGATGTAGGGAGCGGAAACACCATATATTTT,CAISDVGSGNTIYF
-,-,16,TRBV9,TRBJ1-2,TGTGCCAGCAGCCCGTCCGGGCCCACCTATAACTATGGCTACACCTTC,CASSPSGPTYNYGYTF
-,-,15,TRBV5-1,TRBJ2-2,TGCGCCAGCAGCTTGGAAGGGGCTATCAGGGGGGAGCTGTTTTTT,CASSLEGAIRGELFF
-,few,15,TRBV6-6,TRBJ1-3,TGTGCCAGCAGTTACCTGGCAGTGTCTGGAAACACCATATATTTT,CASSYLAVSGNTIYF
-,few,15,TRBV7-2,TRBJ2-1,TGTGCCAGCAGCTCGAGGGGGGGCCAATCCATTGAGCAGTTCTTC,CASSSRGGQSIEQFF
-,-,14,TRBV7-2,TRBJ2-3,TGTGCCAGCAGCTTAGGGGTTAGCACAGATACGCAGTATTTT,CASSLGVSTDTQYF
TRBD2,-,17,TRBV4-2,TRBJ2-2,TGTGCCAGCAGCCAAGAGGGACTAGCGGGGGGGCCCGGGGAGCTGTTTTTT,CASSQEGLAGGPGELFF
-,-,15,TRBV4-2,TRBJ2-5,TGTGCCAGCAGCCCCCAGGAGCGCGCACAAGAGACCCAGTACTTC,CASSPQERAQETQYF
-,-,13,TRBV4-2,TRBJ1-1,TGTGCCAGCAGCCTACATTTGGACGCTGAAGCTTTCTTT,CASSLHLDAEAFF
-,-,14,TRBV7-2,TRBJ1-1,TGTGCCAGCAGCCCCATTTACCCAGGGGCTGAAGCTTTCTTT,CASSPIYPGAEAFF
TRBD2,-,18,TRBV14,TRBJ2-2,TGTGCCAGCAGCCAAGAGTGGCTAGCGGGATATAACACCGGGGAGCTGTTTTTT,CASSQEWLAGYNTGELFF
-,-,15,TRBV19,TRBJ2-4,TGTGCCAGTAGTATAGGGTTTCAGGCCCAAAACATTCAGTACTTC,CASSIGFQAQNIQYF
TRBD2,-,16,TRBV7-2,TRBJ2-1,TGTGCCAGCAGCTTGACCGGGACTAGCTTTTCCAATGAGCAGTTCTTC,CASSLTGTSFSNEQFF
-,-,14,TRBV6-5,TRBJ1-5,TGTGCCAGCAGCCGTAACAGAAACAATCAGCCCCAGCATTTT,CASSRNRNNQPQHF
TRBD2,-,16,TRBV9,TRBJ2-2,TGTGCCAGCAGCTCTTCCCTAGCGGGGGGCACCGGGGAGCTGTTTTTT,CASSSSLAGGTGELFF
-,-,18,TRBV4-1,TRBJ2-6,TGCGCCAGCAGCTTAGCCGGGATGGCCGGCTCTGGGGCCAACGTCCTGACTTTC,CASSLAGMAGSGANVLTF
-,-,14,TRBV5-1,TRBJ1-2,TGCGCCAGCAGCTTGGATAGGGCGGGTTATGGCTACACCTTC,CASSLDRAGYGYTF
TRBD1,-,13,TRBV2,TRBJ2-2,TGTGCCAGCACCGACAGGGAAACCGGGGAGCTGTTTTTT,CASTDRETGELFF
TRBD1,-,14,TRBV5-1,TRBJ2-7,TGCGCCAGCAGCCTCCAGGGGGTCGAGTACGAGCAGTACTTC,CASSLQGVEYEQYF
TRBD1,-,15,TRBV27,TRBJ1-2,TGTGCCAGCAGTTTATCTTCAGGGGGTGGCTATGGCTACACCTTC,CASSLSSGGGYGYTF
-,-,12,TRBV19,TRBJ1-1,TGTGCCAGTAGTATTGTTCGCTCTGAAGCTTTCTTT,CASSIVRSEAFF
TRBD1,-,17,TRBV7-3,TRBJ2-4,TGTGCCAGCAGCTTAGGGCTCGGGACAGCAGCCAAAAACATTCAGTACTTC,CASSLGLGTAAKNIQYF